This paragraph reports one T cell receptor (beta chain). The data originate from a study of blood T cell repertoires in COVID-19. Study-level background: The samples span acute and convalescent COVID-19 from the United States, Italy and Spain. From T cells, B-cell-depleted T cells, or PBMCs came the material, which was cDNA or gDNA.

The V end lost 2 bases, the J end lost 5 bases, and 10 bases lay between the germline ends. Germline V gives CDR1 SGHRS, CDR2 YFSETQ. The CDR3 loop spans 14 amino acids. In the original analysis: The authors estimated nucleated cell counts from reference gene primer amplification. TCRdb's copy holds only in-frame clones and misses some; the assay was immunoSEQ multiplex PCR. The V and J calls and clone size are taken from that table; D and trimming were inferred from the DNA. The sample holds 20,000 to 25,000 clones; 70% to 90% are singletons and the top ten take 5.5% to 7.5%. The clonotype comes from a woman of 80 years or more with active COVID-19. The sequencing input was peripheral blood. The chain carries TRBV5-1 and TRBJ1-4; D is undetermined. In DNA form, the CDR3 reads TGCGCCAGCAGCTTCGGGAGAGAGAATGAAAAACTGTTTTTT. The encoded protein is CASSFGRENEKLFF.